These 21 T cell receptor beta chains originate from one sample sequenced in a study of T cells in Graves' hyperthyroidism and ophthalmopathy. The source material, RNA transcripts, was used to amplify TCR beta CDR3 regions. When the TCR CDR3 underwent first-round RT-PCR, the HTBI primer set was used. TCRdb reprocessed the multiplex PCR reads with MiXCR, giving one entry per CDR3 protein. The table shows fewer than 400,000 distinct CDR3 sequences, with around 15% occurring only once. Sequenced material: blood. These receptors all stem from a man aged 50-60 years with Graves' ophthalmopathy.

Many counts were recorded for this clonotype. The rearrangement joins TRBV5-1 to TRBJ1-2; 9 bases are shared with TRBD1. CDR1 is SGHRS and CDR2 is YFSETQ in the germline V gene. CDR3 length: 16 amino acids. Trimming cost V 3 bases and J 3 bases; bases outside gene matches: 9. This CDR3 reads CASSSSKGTGHYGYTF. CDR3 in DNA: TGCGCCAGCAGCTCCTCGAAAGGGACAGGGCACTATGGCTACACCTTC.

This clonotype was observed many times. J is TRBJ1-5 and V is TRBV30; unclear D gene. Trimming shortened V by 2 bases and J by 4 bases, and 6 bases separated the two germline ends. CDR3 length equals 12 residues. The germline CDR1 and CDR2 sequences are GTSNPN and SVGIG (reference sequence). CDR3 protein: CAWSSGNQPQHF. The CDR3 DNA sequence: TGTGCCTGGAGTAGTGGGAATCAGCCCCAGCATTTT.

This clonotype was counted at least ten times. The rearrangement joins TRBV7-9 to TRBJ2-3; TRBD2 matches 10 bases. The length of the CDR3 is 15 residues. CDR1 and CDR2 (germline): SEHNR, FQNEAQ (reference sequence). The trim removed 2 bases at V and 4 bases at J, leaving 3 bases unmatched. CDR3 sequence (DNA): TGTGCCAGCAGCTTATCTAGCGGGAGAGCAGATACGCAGTATTTT. This codes for CASSLSSGRADTQYF.

This clonotype showed up just a few times. The chain carries TRBV2 and TRBJ1-5, with unresolved D. Trimming stripped 7 bases from V and 3 bases from J, with 10 bases between. The CDR3 covers 13 residues. Germline V gene data show CDR1 as SNHLY and CDR2 as FYNNEI. This CDR3 is CASTRRYNQPQHF. The CDR3 region has the DNA TGTGCCAGCACCCGACGGTACAATCAGCCCCAGCATTTT.

The chain combines TRBV5-6 with TRBJ2-1; the match to TRBD2 covers 7 bases. The V gene end was trimmed by 3 bases and the J gene end by 5 bases; junction bases not matched to a gene: 8. The germline V gene encodes CDR1 SGHDT and CDR2 YYEEEE. The CDR3 has 15 residues. CDR3 region: CASSSQTSRNNEQFF. The CDR3 coding sequence is TGTGCCAGCAGCTCCCAGACTAGCCGTAACAATGAGCAGTTCTTC.

This clonotype was observed at least ten times. The V call is TRBV6-1, the J call TRBJ2-5; 9 bases are a match to TRBD2. The germline gives CDR1 MNHNS, CDR2 SASEGT. This CDR3 has 15 amino acids. Losses at the gene ends were 8 bases for V and 7 bases for J; bases not matched to a gene: 14. Here the CDR3 reads CASLETSGTGGTQYF. CDR3 DNA sequence: TGTGCCAGCCTTGAGACTAGCGGTACTGGGGGGACCCAGTACTTC.

Details on this clonotype: A much larger clone sits a single nucleotide away, making a read error possible. The chain links TRBV3-1 to TRBJ1-3; no reliable D call. V was cut by 4 bases and J by 0 bases, with 19 bases left in between. CDR3 length: 18 amino acids. Germline assignment: CDR1 LGHDT and CDR2 YNNKEL (reference sequence). This CDR3 is CASSLQSSLHYSGNTIYF. The CDR3 DNA sequence: TGTGCCAGCAGCCTACAGAGTAGTCTGCACTACTCTGGAAACACCATATATTTT.

Turning to this clonotype: A much larger clone lies a single base off, so this may be a read error. The V and J genes are TRBV28 and TRBJ2-7; D remains unclear. CDR1 and CDR2 from the germline V gene are MDHEN and SYDVKM. This CDR3 has 14 residues. Trimming stripped 11 bases from V and 0 bases from J, with 17 bases between. CDR3 bases: TGTGCCGGCAACTCTAGGACGGACTCCTACGAGCAGTACTTC. Protein product: CAGNSRTDSYEQYF.

There are many counts of this clonotype. This chain links TRBV20-1 with TRBJ2-7; D is unresolved. V gave up 4 bases and J gave up 4 bases, with 14 bases separating them. Germline assignment: CDR1 DFQATT and CDR2 SNEGSKA (reference sequence). CDR3 size: 13 residues. CDR3 protein: CSATQLGLYEQYF. CDR3 in DNA: TGCAGTGCTACACAACTCGGCCTTTACGAGCAGTACTTC.

The V call is TRBV24-1, the J call TRBJ2-7, with no clear D. The germline V gene has CDR1 KGHDR and CDR2 SFDVKD. Trimming shortened V by 9 bases and J by 5 bases, and 19 bases separated the two germline ends. This CDR3 has 14 residues. DNA for the CDR3: TGTGCCACCCCACTGGAATCCTGGTACAACGAGCAGTACTTC. Protein sequence: CATPLESWYNEQYF.

This rearrangement joins TRBV7-3 to TRBJ2-7; 10 positions agree with TRBD1. The V segment lost 2 bases and the J segment 2 bases; nucleotides outside the gene matches: 9. CDR1 and CDR2 (germline): SGHTA, FQGTGA. CDR3 size: 17 residues. The CDR3, as DNA: TGTGCCAGCAGCTTATGGACAGGGGGAATCTTGCCCTACGAGCAGTACTTC. It yields the protein CASSLWTGGILPYEQYF.

A few counts support this clonotype. This sequence joins TRBV19 and TRBJ1-1; tentative D call: TRBD1 (5 bases). The V end lost 3 bases, the J end lost 5 bases, and 7 bases lay between the germline ends. The CDR3 runs to 12 residues. Per germline, CDR1 LNHDA and CDR2 SQIVND (reference sequence). The CDR3 reads CASSMWGTEAFF. In DNA, the CDR3 is TGTGCCAGTAGTATGTGGGGGACTGAAGCTTTCTTT.

This sequence joins TRBV6-2 or TRBV6-3 and TRBJ1-2, with no clear D. The V end lost 5 bases, the J end lost 4 bases, and 11 bases lay between the germline ends. From germline, CDR1 is MNHEY and CDR2 SVGEGT. The CDR3 covers 13 residues. The CDR3 nucleotides are TGTGCCAGCAGTAATGACTCACCCTATGGCTACACCTTC. It translates to CASSNDSPYGYTF.

This clonotype was observed at least ten times. The chain employs TRBV7-6 and TRBJ2-7; 9 nucleotides align to TRBD1. With V trimmed by 1 base and J by 2 bases, 12 bases remained unmatched. The CDR3 runs 18 residues. Germline V gene lookup returns CDR1 SGHVS and CDR2 FNYEAQ. The CDR3 nucleotides are TGTGCCAGCAGCTTAGATACAGGGGGCGCGAGAGAAACCTACGAGCAGTACTTC. Translating gives CASSLDTGGARETYEQYF.

The gene calls are TRBV20-1 and TRBJ2-7; D is uncertain. The CDR3 extends over 15 amino acids. V lost 5 bases and J lost 5, with 22 bases in between. Per the germline V gene, CDR1 is DFQATT and CDR2 is SNEGSKA (reference sequence). DNA for the CDR3: TGCAGTGCTGAACTCCTTGCTAGTTCCCGGGACGAGCAGTACTTC. Translated: CSAELLASSRDEQYF.

There are many counts of this clonotype. The chain links TRBV7-8 to TRBJ1-4, with TRBD1 as a possible D gene (6 bases). Germline CDR1 SGHVS, CDR2 FQNEAQ. The CDR3 is made up of 18 amino acids. V lost 0 bases and J lost 4, with 18 bases in between. The CDR3 DNA is TGTGCCAGCAGCTTAGCGGGGGGCTGGGGGACCATTAATGAAAAACTGTTTTTT. Translating it yields CASSLAGGWGTINEKLFF.

This clonotype appeared a few times. The rearrangement joins TRBV9 to TRBJ2-1; TRBD2 aligns across 9 bases. Germline loops: CDR1 SGDLS, CDR2 YYNGEE. The CDR3 has 15 amino acids. J lost 7 bases, V lost 3 bases, and 8 bases had no gene match. The CDR3 loop reads CASSARTSARNEQFF. For the CDR3, the DNA is TGTGCCAGCAGCGCCAGGACTAGCGCTCGGAATGAGCAGTTCTTC.

The rearrangement joins TRBV12-3 or TRBV12-4 to TRBJ2-5, with TRBD2 identical over 15 bases. Germline trimming cut 6 bases from V and 4 bases from J; bases unmatched to any gene: 3. The CDR3 contains 15 residues. CDR3 DNA sequence: TGTGCCAGCAGATGGACTAGCGGGAGGGTAGAGACCCAGTACTTC. It is translated as CASRWTSGRVETQYF.

This clonotype has a single count. V usage is TRBV29-1 and J usage is TRBJ1-3; weak D call: TRBD1 (6 bases). The germline V and J ends were trimmed by 7 bases and 3 bases, with 7 bases remaining between them. Germline V CDR1 and CDR2: SQVTM, ANQGSEA. The CDR3 has 11 amino acids. CDR3 in DNA: TGCAGCGGGGACATTGGAAACACCATATATTTT. The encoded protein is CSGDIGNTIYF.

This clonotype was detected ten times or more. This chain links TRBV20-1 with TRBJ2-3; D might be TRBD1 (7 bases). From germline, CDR1 is DFQATT and CDR2 SNEGSKA (reference sequence). V lost 0 bases and J 6 bases, leaving 19 bases between the germline ends. The CDR3 runs to 16 residues. In DNA, the CDR3 is TGCAGTGCTAGAGATCGCAGGGGGAGGTTTACCGATACGCAGTATTTT. Translated, it gives CSARDRRGRFTDTQYF.

The chain couples TRBV19 to TRBJ1-1; 10 bases line up with TRBD1. Germline loops: CDR1 LNHDA, CDR2 SQIVND (reference sequence). The ends lost 5 bases at V and 4 bases at J; junction bases unmatched: 7. The CDR3 covers 15 residues. CDR3 residues: CASSRGQGRGTEAFF. DNA of the CDR3: TGTGCCAGTAGTCGGGGACAGGGGCGCGGCACTGAAGCTTTCTTT.